This T cell receptor (beta chain) came from a study of T-cell memory formation after mild COVID-19. TCRdb reanalysed the 5' RACE reads using MiXCR and keeps one entry per CDR3 protein. This sample has 140,000 to 150,000 distinct CDR3 sequences, with roughly a fifth found just once. V was shortened by 10 bases and J by 3 bases, with 15 bases between the two germline ends. CDR1 is SNHLY and CDR2 is FYNNEI in the germline V gene. The CDR3 is 13 residues long. The sample holds a few counts of this clonotype. The sequenced sample consisted of PBMCs or a T cell subset sorted from them (not recorded which). The chain carries TRBV2 and TRBJ2-5, with D possibly TRBD2 on 5 matching bases. This sequence was found in an adult woman who had mild COVID-19 (a few samples of this study predate the infection). Cell type and time point are not known. This CDR3 reads CAIRGVEEETQYF. CDR3 in DNA: TGTGCCATCCGGGGTGTAGAGGAAGAGACCCAGTACTTC.